Detailed here is one T cell receptor (beta chain). Trimming cost V 2 bases and J 2 bases; bases outside gene matches: 8. The CDR3 runs 17 residues. Germline assignment: CDR1 LGHDT and CDR2 YNNKEL (reference sequence). These data originate in a study of blood T cell repertoires in COVID-19. Data came from immunoSEQ multiplex PCR; TCRdb stores just in-frame clones and leaves some out. Of around 100,000 clones listed, about 84% are singletons. Sequenced sample: peripheral blood. This sequence was found in a human donor in a cohort sampled during active COVID-19. The gene calls are TRBV3-1 (or the pseudogene TRBV3-2) and TRBJ2-1, with 8 bases fitting TRBD1. CDR3 region: CASSQTLGQGAYNEQFF. The CDR3, as DNA: TGTGCCAGCAGCCAAACGCTTGGACAGGGAGCCTACAATGAGCAGTTCTTC.